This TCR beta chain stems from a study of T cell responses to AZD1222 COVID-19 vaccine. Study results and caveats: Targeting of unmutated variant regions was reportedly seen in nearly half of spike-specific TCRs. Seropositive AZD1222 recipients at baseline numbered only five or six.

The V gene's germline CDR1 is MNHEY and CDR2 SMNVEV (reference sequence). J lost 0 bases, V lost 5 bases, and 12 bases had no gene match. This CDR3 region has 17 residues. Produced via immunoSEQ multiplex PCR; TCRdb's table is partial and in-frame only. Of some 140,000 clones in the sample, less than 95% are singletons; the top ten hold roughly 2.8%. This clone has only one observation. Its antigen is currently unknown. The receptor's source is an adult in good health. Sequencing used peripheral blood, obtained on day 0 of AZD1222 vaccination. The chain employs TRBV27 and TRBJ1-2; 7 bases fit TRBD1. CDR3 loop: CASSPLLTGVSNYGYTF. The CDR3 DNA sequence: TGTGCCAGCAGTCCGCTCCTCACAGGGGTCTCTAACTATGGCTACACCTTC.